This is a list of T cell receptor beta chains from one sample in a study of spatial heterogeneity in lung cancer. MiXCR, run by TCRdb on the 5' RACE reads, gives a single entry per CDR3 protein. The sample gives tens of thousands of distinct CDR3 sequences, approximately 20% of which show up once; 5% to 7.5% is in the top ten. The sequenced sample was PBMCs, obtained at surgery. The receptors were gathered from a male donor with early-stage non-small cell lung cancer. Both conserved end residues are part of each CDR3. A D gene is named only where the DNA matches it firmly. Size tells how often a clone was seen (once, few, many) or the class of an expanded clone, and some rows leave it out.

v_call	clone_size	j_call	d_call	cdr3_nt	cdr3_aa
TRBV5-8	few	TRBJ1-1	NA	TGTGCCAGCAGCTTGGTGGGGATACTCGGGAGGGCTTTCTTT	CASSLVGILGRAFF
TRBV2	once	TRBJ2-7	NA	TGTGCCAGCAGAGTATACAGGGACGAGCAGTACTTC	CASRVYRDEQYF
TRBV3-1	NA	TRBJ2-2	TRBD2	TGTGCCAGCAGGTTAGAGAGCGGGAGAGCGACCGGGGAGCTGTTTTTT	CASRLESGRATGELFF
TRBV6-6	few	TRBJ1-1	NA	TGTGCCAGCGTCGAGGGAGAGTCTTTCTTT	CASVEGESFF
TRBV20-1	few	TRBJ2-1	TRBD2	TGCAGTGCCCAGAAGCCTAGCGGGAGGAAAGATGAGCAGTTCTTC	CSAQKPSGRKDEQFF
TRBV27	NA	TRBJ1-4	TRBD1	TGTGCCAGCAGTTTTAGCCAGGGGGGTGAAAAACTGTTTTTT	CASSFSQGGEKLFF
TRBV7-7	many	TRBJ2-3	NA	TGTGCTAGCAGCTTATCCTTAGAGAGTGCAGATACGCAGTATTTT	CASSLSLESADTQYF
TRBV5-1	NA	TRBJ2-3	TRBD1	TGCGCCAGCAGCACTCCGGGACAGGAGTACACAGATACGCAGTATTTT	CASSTPGQEYTDTQYF
TRBV20-1	NA	TRBJ2-7	TRBD2	TGCAGTGCCGAGGGACTAGCGGGAGGGCCAGGAAACGAGCAGTACTTC	CSAEGLAGGPGNEQYF
TRBV29-1	few	TRBJ1-1	NA	TGCAGCGTTGAATCCGACGAAGCGGACACTGAAGCTTTCTTT	CSVESDEADTEAFF
TRBV29-1	NA	TRBJ2-2	NA	TGCAGCGTGGGGATCAACACCGGGGAGCTGTTTTTT	CSVGINTGELFF
TRBV21-1	few	TRBJ2-1	NA	TGTGCCAGCAGCAAAGATTTCGGAAGGGACAGGGAAGTCTCCTACAATGAGCAGTTCTTC	CASSKDFGRDREVSYNEQFF
TRBV30	NA	TRBJ2-7	NA	TGTGCCTGGAGTACTATCTACGAGCAGTACTTC	CAWSTIYEQYF
TRBV4-2	few	TRBJ2-3	TRBD2	TGTGCCAGCAGCCAAGTTTGGACTAGCGGGAGGGCCTCCACAGATACGCAGTATTTT	CASSQVWTSGRASTDTQYF
TRBV20-1	few	TRBJ2-4	NA	TGCAGTGCTAGAGCCAGCGGGCTTAACAAAAACATTCAGTACTTC	CSARASGLNKNIQYF
TRBV4-2	few	TRBJ1-1	TRBD1	TGTGCCAGCAGCCAAGATCCGACAGGGTACATGAACACTGAAGCTTTCTTT	CASSQDPTGYMNTEAFF
TRBV27	many	TRBJ2-6	NA	TGTGCCAGCACCCGCTCCGGGGCCAACGTCCTGACTTTC	CASTRSGANVLTF
TRBV30	few	TRBJ2-5	TRBD2	TGTGCCTGGAGTGAGAAGGTAGCGGGGGCCCGCCAAGAGACCCAGTACTTC	CAWSEKVAGARQETQYF
TRBV3-1	few	TRBJ2-7	TRBD2	TGTGCCAGCAGTGGAGCGGGGCACTACGAGCAGTACTTC	CASSGAGHYEQYF
TRBV28	few	TRBJ1-4	NA	TGTGCCAGCAGTTTGGCCCAGGTCCTACCTGGAGAAAAACTGTTTTTT	CASSLAQVLPGEKLFF
TRBV12-3/TRBV12-4	few	TRBJ2-3	NA	TGTGCCAGCAGATCGACAGGGAGGCGAGGGGATACGCAGTATTTT	CASRSTGRRGDTQYF
TRBV12-3/TRBV12-4	NA	TRBJ2-3	TRBD2	TGTGCCAGCAGTCGGACTAGCGGGGCCGATACGCAGTATTTT	CASSRTSGADTQYF
TRBV29-1	many	TRBJ2-7	TRBD1	TGCAGCGGCTTGGGGACACAACAGGGGGAGTACTTC	CSGLGTQQGEYF
TRBV6-5	NA	TRBJ2-1	NA	TGTGCCAGCAGTTTGAGCAGAGCCTCCTACAATGAGCAGTTCTTC	CASSLSRASYNEQFF
TRBV4-2	NA	TRBJ1-2	NA	TGTGCCAGCAGCCAGTCCCAGCTAAACTATGGCTACACCTTC	CASSQSQLNYGYTF
TRBV4-2	few	TRBJ2-7	NA	TGTGCCAGCAGCCAAGGGGGCACCTCCTACGAGCAGTACTTC	CASSQGGTSYEQYF
TRBV7-2	NA	TRBJ2-5	TRBD2	TGTGCCAGCAGCCGGTTAGCGGGGACCCAAGAGACCCAGTACTTC	CASSRLAGTQETQYF
TRBV10-3	NA	TRBJ1-1	NA	TGTGCCATCAGTGATTCAACAAACGGGAACACTGAAGCTTTCTTT	CAISDSTNGNTEAFF
TRBV28	many	TRBJ2-1	TRBD2	TGTGCCAGCACCCTGGGTGGCGGGGGCTACAATGAGCAGTTCTTC	CASTLGGGGYNEQFF
TRBV5-1	NA	TRBJ2-1	NA	TGCGCCAGCAGCTTGGTGGGGAGCAACAATGAGCAGTTCTTC	CASSLVGSNNEQFF